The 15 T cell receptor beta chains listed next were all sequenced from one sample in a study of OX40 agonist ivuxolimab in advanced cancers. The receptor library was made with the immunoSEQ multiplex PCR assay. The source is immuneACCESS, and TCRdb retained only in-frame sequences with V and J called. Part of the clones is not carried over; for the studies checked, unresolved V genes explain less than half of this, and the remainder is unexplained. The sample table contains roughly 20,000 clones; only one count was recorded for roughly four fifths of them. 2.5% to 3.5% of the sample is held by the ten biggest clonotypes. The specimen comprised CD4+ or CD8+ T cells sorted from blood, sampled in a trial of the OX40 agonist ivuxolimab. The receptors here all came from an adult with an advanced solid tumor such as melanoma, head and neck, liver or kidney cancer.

CDR3 DNA sequence: TGTGCCTGGAGTGTCGGAGTCGGCTCTGGAAACACCATATATTTT. Its translation: CAWSVGVGSGNTIYF. The J gene is TRBJ1-3, the V gene TRBV30; D is unresolved. Germline values: CDR1 GTSNPN, CDR2 SVGIG (reference sequence). V was cut by 0 bases and J by 0 bases, with 9 bases left in between. The CDR3 consists of 15 residues.

In nucleotides, the CDR3 is TGTGCCAGCTCATCCGGGACAGGGTTCAACGAGCAGTACTTC. It translates to CASSSGTGFNEQYF. V usage is TRBV18 and J usage is TRBJ2-7; 9 bases line up with TRBD1. The CDR3 has 14 amino acids. CDR1 KGHSH and CDR2 LQKENI come from the germline V gene. V lost 5 bases to trimming and J lost 5 bases; unmatched junction nucleotides: 7. Together with reference TRBV18 and TRBJ2-7, the CDR3 gives the full variable domain: NAGVMQNPRHLVRRRGQEARLRCSPMKGHSHVYWYRQLPEEGLKFMVYLQKENIIDESGMPKERFSAEFPKEGPSILRIQQVVRGDSAAYFCASSSGTGFNEQYFGPGTRLTVT.

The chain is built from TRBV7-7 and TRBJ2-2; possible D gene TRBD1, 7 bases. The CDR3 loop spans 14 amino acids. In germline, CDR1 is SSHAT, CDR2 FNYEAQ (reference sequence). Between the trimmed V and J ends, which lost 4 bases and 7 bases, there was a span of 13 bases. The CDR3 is CASSSSGGNGELFF. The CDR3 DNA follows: TGTGCCAGCAGCTCCTCAGGGGGGAACGGGGAGCTGTTTTTT. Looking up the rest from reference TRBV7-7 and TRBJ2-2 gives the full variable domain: GAGVSQSPRYKVTKRGQDVTLRCDPISSHATLYWYQQALGQGPEFLTYFNYEAQPDKSGLPSDRFSAERPEGSISTLTIQRTEQRDSAMYRCASSSSGGNGELFFGEGSRLTVL.

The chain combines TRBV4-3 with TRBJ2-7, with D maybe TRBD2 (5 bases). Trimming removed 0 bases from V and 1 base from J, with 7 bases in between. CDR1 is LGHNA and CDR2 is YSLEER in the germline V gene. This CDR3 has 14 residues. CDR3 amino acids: CASSQDRTSYEQYF. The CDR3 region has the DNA TGCGCCAGCAGCCAAGACCGGACTTCCTACGAGCAGTACTTC.

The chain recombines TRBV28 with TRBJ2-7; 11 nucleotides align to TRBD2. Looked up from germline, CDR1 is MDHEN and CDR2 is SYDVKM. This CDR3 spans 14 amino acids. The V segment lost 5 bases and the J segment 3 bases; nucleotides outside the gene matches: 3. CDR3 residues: CASSRTSGSYEQYF. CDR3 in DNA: TGTGCCAGCAGTCGAACTAGCGGGAGCTACGAGCAGTACTTC.

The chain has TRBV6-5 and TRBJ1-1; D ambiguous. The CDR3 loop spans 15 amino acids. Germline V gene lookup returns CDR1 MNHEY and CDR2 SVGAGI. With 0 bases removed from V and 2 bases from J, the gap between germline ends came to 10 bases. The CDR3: CASSYSWGLNTEAFF. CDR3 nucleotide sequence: TGTGCCAGCAGTTACTCGTGGGGTCTCAACACTGAAGCTTTCTTT.

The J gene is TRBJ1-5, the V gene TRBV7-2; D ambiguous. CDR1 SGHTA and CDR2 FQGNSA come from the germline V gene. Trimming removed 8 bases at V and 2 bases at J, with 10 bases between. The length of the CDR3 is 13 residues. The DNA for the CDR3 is TGTGCCAGCTCTTTTAGGGGCAATCAGCCCCAGCATTTT. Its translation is CASSFRGNQPQHF. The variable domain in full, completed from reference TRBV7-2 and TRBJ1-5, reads GAGVSQSPSNKVTEKGKDVELRCDPISGHTALYWYRQSLGQGLEFLIYFQGNSAPDKSGLPSDRFSAERTGGSVSTLTIQRTQQEDSAVYLCASSFRGNQPQHFGDGTRLSIL.

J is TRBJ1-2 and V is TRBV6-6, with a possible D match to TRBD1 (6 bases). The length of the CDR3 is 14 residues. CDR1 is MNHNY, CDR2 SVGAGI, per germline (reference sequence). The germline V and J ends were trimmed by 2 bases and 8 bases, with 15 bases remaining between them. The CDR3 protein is CASSYQTGWKGYTF. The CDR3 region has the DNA TGTGCCAGCAGTTACCAAACAGGGTGGAAAGGCTACACCTTC.

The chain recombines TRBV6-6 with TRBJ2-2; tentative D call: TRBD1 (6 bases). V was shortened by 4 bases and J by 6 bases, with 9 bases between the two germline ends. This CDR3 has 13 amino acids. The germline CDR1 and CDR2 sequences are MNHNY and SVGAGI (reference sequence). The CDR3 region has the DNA TGTGCCAGCAGTTCCACAGGGTCCGGGGAGCTGTTTTTT. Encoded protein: CASSSTGSGELFF.

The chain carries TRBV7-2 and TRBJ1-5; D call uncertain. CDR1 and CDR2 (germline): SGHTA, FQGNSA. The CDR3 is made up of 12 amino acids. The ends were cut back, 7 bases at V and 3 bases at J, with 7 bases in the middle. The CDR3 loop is CASTILNQPQHF. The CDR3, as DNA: TGTGCCAGCACCATCCTCAATCAGCCCCAGCATTTT.

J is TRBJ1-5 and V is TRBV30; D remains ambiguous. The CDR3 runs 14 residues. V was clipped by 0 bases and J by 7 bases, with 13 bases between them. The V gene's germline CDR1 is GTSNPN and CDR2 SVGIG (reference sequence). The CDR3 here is CAWSVPGGGQPQHF. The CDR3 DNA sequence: TGTGCCTGGAGTGTACCGGGAGGAGGACAGCCCCAGCATTTT.

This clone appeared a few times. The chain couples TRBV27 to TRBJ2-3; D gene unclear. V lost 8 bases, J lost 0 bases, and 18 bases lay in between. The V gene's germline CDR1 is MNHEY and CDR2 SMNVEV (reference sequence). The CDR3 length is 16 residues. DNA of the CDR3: TGTGCCAGCGCAACCCCGTCTAGTATAAGCACAGATACGCAGTATTTT. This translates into CASATPSSISTDTQYF.

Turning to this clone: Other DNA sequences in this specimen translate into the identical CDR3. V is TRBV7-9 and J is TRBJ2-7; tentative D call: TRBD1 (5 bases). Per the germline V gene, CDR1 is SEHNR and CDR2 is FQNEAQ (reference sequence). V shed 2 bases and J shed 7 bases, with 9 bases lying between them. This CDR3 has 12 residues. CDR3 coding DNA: TGTGCCAGCAGCTTACAGGGTTGGGAGCAGTACTTC. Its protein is CASSLQGWEQYF.

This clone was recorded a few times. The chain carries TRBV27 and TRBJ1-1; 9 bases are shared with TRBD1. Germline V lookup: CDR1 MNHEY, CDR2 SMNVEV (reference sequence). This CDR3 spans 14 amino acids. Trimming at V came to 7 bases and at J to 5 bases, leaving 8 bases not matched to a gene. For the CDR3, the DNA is TGTGCCAGCAACCTACAGGGGGCTGTGACTGAAGCTTTCTTT. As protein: CASNLQGAVTEAFF.

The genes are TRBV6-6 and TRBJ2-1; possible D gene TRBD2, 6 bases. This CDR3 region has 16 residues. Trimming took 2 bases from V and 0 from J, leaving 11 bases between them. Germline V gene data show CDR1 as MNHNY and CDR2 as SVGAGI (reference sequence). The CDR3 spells CASSYGSGSSYNEQFF. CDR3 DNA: TGTGCCAGCAGTTACGGTTCCGGGAGCTCCTACAATGAGCAGTTCTTC.